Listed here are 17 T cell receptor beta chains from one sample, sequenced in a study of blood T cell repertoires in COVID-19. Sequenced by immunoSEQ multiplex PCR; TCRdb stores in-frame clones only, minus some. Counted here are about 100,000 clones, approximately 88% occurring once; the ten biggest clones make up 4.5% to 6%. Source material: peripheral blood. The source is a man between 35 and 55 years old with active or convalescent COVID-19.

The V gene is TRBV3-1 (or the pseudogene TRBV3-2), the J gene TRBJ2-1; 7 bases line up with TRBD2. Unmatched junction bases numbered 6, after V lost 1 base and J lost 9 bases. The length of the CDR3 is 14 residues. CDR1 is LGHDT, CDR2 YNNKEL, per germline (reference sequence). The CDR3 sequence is CASSQGGGTGEQFF. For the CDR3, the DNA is TGTGCCAGCAGCCAAGGGGGGGGAACTGGTGAGCAGTTCTTC.

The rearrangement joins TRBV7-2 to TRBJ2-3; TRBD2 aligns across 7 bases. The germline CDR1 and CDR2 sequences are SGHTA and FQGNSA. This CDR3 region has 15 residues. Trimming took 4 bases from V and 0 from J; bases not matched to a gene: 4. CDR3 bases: TGTGCCAGCAGCTCGGGACTACCAAGCACAGATACGCAGTATTTT. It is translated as CASSSGLPSTDTQYF. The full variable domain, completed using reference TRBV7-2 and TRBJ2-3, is GAGVSQSPSNKVTEKGKDVELRCDPISGHTALYWYRQSLGQGLEFLIYFQGNSAPDKSGLPSDRFSAERTGGSVSTLTIQRTQQEDSAVYLCASSSGLPSTDTQYFGPGTRLTVL.

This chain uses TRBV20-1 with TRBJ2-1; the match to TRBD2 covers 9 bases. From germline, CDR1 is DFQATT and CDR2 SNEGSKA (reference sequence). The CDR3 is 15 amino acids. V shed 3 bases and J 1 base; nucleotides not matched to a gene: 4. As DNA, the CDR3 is TGCAGTGCTAGTATTAGCGGGAGATCCTACAATGAGCAGTTCTTC. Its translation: CSASISGRSYNEQFF.

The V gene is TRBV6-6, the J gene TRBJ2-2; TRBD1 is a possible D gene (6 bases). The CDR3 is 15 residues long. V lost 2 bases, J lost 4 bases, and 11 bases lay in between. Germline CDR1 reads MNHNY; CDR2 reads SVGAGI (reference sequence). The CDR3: CASSYLGGGTGELFF. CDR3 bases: TGTGCCAGCAGTTACCTAGGGGGTGGCACCGGGGAGCTGTTTTTT.

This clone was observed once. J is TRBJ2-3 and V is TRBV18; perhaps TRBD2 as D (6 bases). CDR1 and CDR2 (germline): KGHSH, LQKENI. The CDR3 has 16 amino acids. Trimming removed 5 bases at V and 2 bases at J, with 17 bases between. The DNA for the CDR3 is TGTGCCAGCTCAACGACTAGAAGGGGCTCCACAGATACGCAGTATTTT. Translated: CASSTTRRGSTDTQYF.

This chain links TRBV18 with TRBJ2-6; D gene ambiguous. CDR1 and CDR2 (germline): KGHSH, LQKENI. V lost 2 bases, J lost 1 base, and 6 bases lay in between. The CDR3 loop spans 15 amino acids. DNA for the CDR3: TGTGCCAGCTCACCAAGTGAGTCTGGGGCCAACGTCCTGACTTTC. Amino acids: CASSPSESGANVLTF.

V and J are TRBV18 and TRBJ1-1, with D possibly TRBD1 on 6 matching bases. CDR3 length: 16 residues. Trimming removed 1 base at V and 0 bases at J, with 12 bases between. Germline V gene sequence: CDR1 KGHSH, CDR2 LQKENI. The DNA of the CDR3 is TGTGCCAGCTCACCACAGGCAGGGGCATTGAACACTGAAGCTTTCTTT. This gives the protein CASSPQAGALNTEAFF.

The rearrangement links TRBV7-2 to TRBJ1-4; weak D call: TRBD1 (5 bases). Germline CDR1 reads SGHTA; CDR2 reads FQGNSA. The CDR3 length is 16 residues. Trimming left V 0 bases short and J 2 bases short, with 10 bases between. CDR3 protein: CASSLARTTTNEKLFF. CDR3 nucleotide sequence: TGTGCCAGCAGCTTAGCGAGGACAACTACTAATGAAAAACTGTTTTTT.

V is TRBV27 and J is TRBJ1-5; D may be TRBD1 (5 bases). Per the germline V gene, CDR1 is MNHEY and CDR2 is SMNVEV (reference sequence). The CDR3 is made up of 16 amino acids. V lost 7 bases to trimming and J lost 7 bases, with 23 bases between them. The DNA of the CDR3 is TGTGCCAGCACCCCCCTCGGACATCCGGAGGGGCAGCCCCAGCATTTT. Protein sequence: CASTPLGHPEGQPQHF.

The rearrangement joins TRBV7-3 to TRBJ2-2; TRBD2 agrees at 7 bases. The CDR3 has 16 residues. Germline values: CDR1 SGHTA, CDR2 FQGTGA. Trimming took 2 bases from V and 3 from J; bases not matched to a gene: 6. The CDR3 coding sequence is TGTGCCAGCAGCTTATGGGCGGGAGTAGACACCGGGGAGCTGTTTTTT. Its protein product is CASSLWAGVDTGELFF. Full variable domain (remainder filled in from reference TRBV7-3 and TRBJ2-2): GAGVSQTPSNKVTEKGKYVELRCDPISGHTALYWYRQSLGQGPEFLIYFQGTGAADDSGLPNDRFFAVRPEGSVSTLKIQRTERGDSAVYLCASSLWAGVDTGELFFGEGSRLTVL.

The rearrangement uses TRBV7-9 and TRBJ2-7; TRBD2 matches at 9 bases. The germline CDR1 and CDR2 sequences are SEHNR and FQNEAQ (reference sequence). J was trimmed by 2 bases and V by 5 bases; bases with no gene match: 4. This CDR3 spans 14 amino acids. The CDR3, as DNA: TGTGCCAGCAGCGTTAGCGGGAGCCCCTACGAGCAGTACTTC. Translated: CASSVSGSPYEQYF. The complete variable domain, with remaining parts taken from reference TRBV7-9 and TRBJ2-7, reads DTGVSQNPRHKITKRGQNVTFRCDPISEHNRLYWYRQTLGQGPEFLTYFQNEAQLEKSRLLSDRFSAERPKGSFSTLEIQRTEQGDSAMYLCASSVSGSPYEQYFGPGTRLTVT.

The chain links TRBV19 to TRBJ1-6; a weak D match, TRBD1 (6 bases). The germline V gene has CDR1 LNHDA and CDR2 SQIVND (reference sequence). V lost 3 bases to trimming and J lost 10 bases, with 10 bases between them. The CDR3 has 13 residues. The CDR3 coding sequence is TGTGCCAGTAGTATCGGACAGAACTCACCCCTCCACTTT. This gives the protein CASSIGQNSPLHF.

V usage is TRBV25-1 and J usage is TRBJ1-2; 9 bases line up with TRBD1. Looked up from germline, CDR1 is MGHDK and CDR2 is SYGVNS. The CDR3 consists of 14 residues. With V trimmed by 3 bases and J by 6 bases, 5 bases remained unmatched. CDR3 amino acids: CASSEGQGWNGYTF. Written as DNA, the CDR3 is TGTGCCAGCAGTGAGGGACAGGGTTGGAATGGCTACACCTTC.

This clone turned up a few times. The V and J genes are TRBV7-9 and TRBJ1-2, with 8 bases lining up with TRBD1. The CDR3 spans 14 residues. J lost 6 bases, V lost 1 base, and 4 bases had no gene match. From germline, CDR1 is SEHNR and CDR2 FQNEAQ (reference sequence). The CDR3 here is CASSLGAGGHGYTF. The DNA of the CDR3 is TGTGCCAGCAGCTTAGGGGCAGGGGGCCATGGCTACACCTTC.

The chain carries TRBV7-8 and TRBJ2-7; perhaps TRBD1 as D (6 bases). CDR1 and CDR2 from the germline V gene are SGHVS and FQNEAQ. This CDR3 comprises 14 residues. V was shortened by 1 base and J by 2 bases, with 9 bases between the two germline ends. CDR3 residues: CASSLDTGPYEQYF. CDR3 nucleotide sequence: TGTGCCAGCAGCTTAGACACAGGGCCCTACGAGCAGTACTTC.

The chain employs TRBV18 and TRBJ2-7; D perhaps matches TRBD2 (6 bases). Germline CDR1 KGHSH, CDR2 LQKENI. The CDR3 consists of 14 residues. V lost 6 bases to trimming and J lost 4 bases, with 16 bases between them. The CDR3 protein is CASSLPGVAYEQYF. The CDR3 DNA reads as TGTGCCAGCTCCCTCCCGGGGGTAGCGTACGAGCAGTACTTC.

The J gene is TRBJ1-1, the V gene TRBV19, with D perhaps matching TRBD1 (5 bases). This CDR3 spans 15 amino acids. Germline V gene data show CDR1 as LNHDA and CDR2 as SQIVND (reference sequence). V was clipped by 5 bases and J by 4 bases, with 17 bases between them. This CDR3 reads CASSPLAGSVTEAFF. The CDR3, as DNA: TGTGCCAGTAGTCCCCTGGCAGGGTCTGTCACTGAAGCTTTCTTT.